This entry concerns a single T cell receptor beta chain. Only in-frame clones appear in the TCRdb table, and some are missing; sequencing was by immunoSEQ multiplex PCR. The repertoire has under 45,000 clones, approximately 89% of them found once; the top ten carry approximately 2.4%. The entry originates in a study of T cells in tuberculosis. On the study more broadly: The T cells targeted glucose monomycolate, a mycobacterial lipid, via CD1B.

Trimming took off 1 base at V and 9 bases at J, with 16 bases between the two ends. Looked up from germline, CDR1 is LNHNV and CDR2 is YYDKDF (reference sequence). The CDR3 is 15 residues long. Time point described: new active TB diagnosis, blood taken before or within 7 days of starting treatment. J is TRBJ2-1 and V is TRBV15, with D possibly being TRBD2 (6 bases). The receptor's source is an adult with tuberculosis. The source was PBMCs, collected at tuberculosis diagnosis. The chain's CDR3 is CATSRGRGTGGEQFF. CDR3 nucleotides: TGTGCCACCAGCAGAGGTCGGGGGACGGGTGGTGAGCAGTTCTTC.